One sample yielded the 28 T cell receptor beta chains listed below, sequenced in a study of blood T cell repertoires in COVID-19. The assay was immunoSEQ multiplex PCR, and TCRdb's table has in-frame clones only and misses some. This sample has tens of thousands of clones; roughly 85% occur once, and the top ten carry 38%. What was sequenced was peripheral blood. The receptors shown here come from a man older than 75 with acute or convalescent COVID-19.

The chain combines TRBV24-1 with TRBJ1-1; D remains unclear. Germline V lookup: CDR1 KGHDR, CDR2 SFDVKD. The CDR3 sequence is 12 residues long. V was cut by 6 bases and J by 4 bases, with 8 bases left in between. CDR3 loop: CATSRSGTEAFF. CDR3 DNA sequence: TGTGCCACCAGTCGGTCGGGCACTGAAGCTTTCTTT.

V is TRBV30 and J is TRBJ2-1; 10 nucleotides line up with TRBD2. The CDR3 is 16 amino acids. After removal of 1 base from V and 5 bases from J, the junction contained 8 bases not matched to a gene. Germline V gene lookup returns CDR1 GTSNPN and CDR2 SVGIG (reference sequence). This chain's CDR3 is CAWSAWLAGVNNEQFF. CDR3 DNA sequence: TGTGCCTGGAGTGCATGGCTAGCGGGGGTCAACAATGAGCAGTTCTTC.

V and J are TRBV5-1 and TRBJ1-4; 9 positions agree with TRBD1. The CDR3 covers 15 residues. The junction had 8 bases not matched to a gene; V was cut back by 4 bases and J by 7 bases. Germline CDR1 is SGHRS and CDR2 is YFSETQ. The CDR3 region is CASSTLTGGGEKLFF. In nucleotides, the CDR3 is TGCGCCAGCAGCACCTTGACAGGGGGAGGTGAAAAACTGTTTTTT.

V usage is TRBV24-1 and J usage is TRBJ2-4; D is uncertain. V lost 5 bases and J lost 0, with 10 bases in between. CDR1 is KGHDR, CDR2 SFDVKD, per germline. The CDR3 sequence is 15 residues long. The CDR3, as DNA: TGTGCCACCAGTGCAGGTGTGCTAGCCAAAAACATTCAGTACTTC. It specifies CATSAGVLAKNIQYF.

The V and J genes are TRBV7-2 and TRBJ2-7, with 7 nucleotides matching TRBD2. The CDR3 covers 13 residues. V gave up 6 bases and J gave up 4 bases; unmatched junction bases: 6. CDR1 and CDR2 from the germline V gene are SGHTA and FQGNSA. The CDR3 loop is CASSSSGKYEQYF. CDR3 bases: TGTGCCAGCAGTTCAAGCGGGAAATACGAGCAGTACTTC.

The chain carries TRBV28 and TRBJ2-3, with a tentative D call TRBD2 (6 bases). Germline V gives CDR1 MDHEN, CDR2 SYDVKM. Trimming took 7 bases from V and 4 from J, leaving 12 bases between them. This CDR3 has 13 residues. The DNA of the CDR3 is TGTGCCAGCACACCAGGAGGGCCAGATACGCAGTATTTT. This translates into CASTPGGPDTQYF. The whole variable domain, remainder taken from reference TRBV28 and TRBJ2-3, is DVKVTQSSRYLVKRTGEKVFLECVQDMDHENMFWYRQDPGLGLRLIYFSYDVKMKEKGDIPEGYSVSREKKERFSLILESASTNQTSMYLCASTPGGPDTQYFGPGTRLTVL.

J is TRBJ2-7 and V is TRBV15, with TRBD2 matching 9 bases. After removal of 0 bases from V and 3 bases from J, the junction contained 12 bases not matched to a gene. CDR3 length: 18 residues. Germline values: CDR1 LNHNV, CDR2 YYDKDF (reference sequence). The CDR3 DNA reads TGTGCCACCAGCAGAGAGGGGGCCTTAGCGGGAGAGGGCTACGAGCAGTACTTC. Protein: CATSREGALAGEGYEQYF.

V is TRBV19 and J is TRBJ2-7, with 9 bases that match TRBD1. V was clipped by 1 base and J by 4 bases; unmatched bases: 2. The CDR3 is 14 residues long. The germline gives CDR1 LNHDA, CDR2 SQIVND (reference sequence). This CDR3 reads CASSIGDRAYEQYF. The DNA for the CDR3 is TGTGCCAGTAGTATAGGGGACAGGGCGTACGAGCAGTACTTC. Based on the CDR3 plus reference TRBV19 and TRBJ2-7, the full variable domain is DGGITQSPKYLFRKEGQNVTLSCEQNLNHDAMYWYRQDPGQGLRLIYYSQIVNDFQKGDIAEGYSVSREKKESFPLTVTSAQKNPTAFYLCASSIGDRAYEQYFGPGTRLTVT.

CDR3 amino acids: CASRRGTGGAGEAFF. In nucleotides, the CDR3 is TGTGCCAGCAGACGGGGGACAGGGGGCGCGGGTGAAGCTTTCTTT. This chain connects TRBV6-5 to TRBJ1-1; 12 bases match TRBD1. Germline V gene data show CDR1 as MNHEY and CDR2 as SVGAGI. This CDR3 contains 15 residues. The V segment lost 6 bases and the J segment 7 bases; nucleotides outside the gene matches: 9.

The chain joins TRBV2 to TRBJ1-4, with D perhaps TRBD1 (6 bases). The CDR3 is 15 amino acids. The germline V gene has CDR1 SNHLY and CDR2 FYNNEI. Trimming removed 4 bases from V and 1 base from J, with 10 bases in between. In nucleotides, the CDR3 is TGTGCCAGCAGTGCGAACAGGGTAACTAATGAAAAACTGTTTTTT. Translated: CASSANRVTNEKLFF.

In this sample, this clone turned up once. The chain joins TRBV5-1 to TRBJ2-2, with D unresolved. Looked up from germline, CDR1 is SGHRS and CDR2 is YFSETQ. Deletions cut 4 bases from V and 8 bases from J, with 6 bases between. The CDR3 totals 11 residues. The CDR3, as DNA: TGCGCCAGCAGCCCCGGGGGGGAGCTGTTTTTT. Its translation is CASSPGGELFF. Full variable domain (remainder filled in from reference TRBV5-1 and TRBJ2-2): KAGVTQTPRYLIKTRGQQVTLSCSPISGHRSVSWYQQTPGQGLQFLFEYFSETQRNKGNFPGRFSGRQFSNSRSEMNVSTLELGDSALYLCASSPGGELFFGEGSRLTVL.

This sequence joins TRBV10-3 and TRBJ1-5; TRBD1 is a possible D gene (6 bases). CDR3 length: 14 amino acids. V gave up 2 bases and J gave up 1 base, with 6 bases separating them. Per the germline V gene, CDR1 is ENHRY and CDR2 is SYGVKD. The CDR3 protein is CAISEGQSNQPQHF. CDR3 coding DNA: TGTGCCATCAGTGAGGGACAGAGCAATCAGCCCCAGCATTTT.

This clone has just a few counts. The chain employs TRBV10-1 and TRBJ1-1, with 8 bases fitting TRBD1. The CDR3 contains 16 residues. Germline assignment: CDR1 WNHNN and CDR2 SYGVQD (reference sequence). With V trimmed by 3 bases and J by 6 bases, 12 bases remained unmatched. This CDR3 reads CASSDIQGARGAEAFF. In nucleotides, the CDR3 is TGCGCCAGCAGTGACATCCAGGGGGCTAGGGGCGCTGAAGCTTTCTTT.

This clone has just a few counts. The chain uses TRBV7-2 and TRBJ2-1, with TRBD2 identical over 14 bases. Germline lookup yields CDR1 SGHTA and CDR2 FQGNSA. The CDR3 totals 15 residues. V dropped 5 bases and J dropped 8; count of bases not matched to a gene: 5. CDR3 sequence: CASSPGLAGVDEQFF. As DNA, the CDR3 is TGTGCCAGCAGCCCGGGACTAGCGGGAGTTGATGAGCAGTTCTTC.

V gene TRBV6-2 or TRBV6-3 combines with J gene TRBJ1-4; D is unresolved. Deletions cut 4 bases from V and 3 bases from J, with 12 bases between. Germline lookup yields CDR1 MNHEY and CDR2 SVGEGT. This CDR3 is 15 amino acids long. The CDR3 loop is CASSSPRGPNEKLFF. The CDR3 nucleotides are TGTGCCAGCAGTTCCCCGCGTGGGCCTAATGAAAAACTGTTTTTT.

This clone has more than one count but fewer than ten. The chain is built from TRBV6-2 or TRBV6-3 and TRBJ2-1; 10 bases match TRBD2. Germline V lookup: CDR1 MNHEY, CDR2 SVGEGT. Trimming at V came to 0 bases and at J to 10 bases, leaving 15 bases not matched to a gene. The CDR3 has 18 residues. CDR3 DNA: TGTGCCAGCAGTTACTCTTTAACTAGCGGGAAGTCTCTTTGGGAGCAGTTCTTC. Translating gives CASSYSLTSGKSLWEQFF.

The chain carries TRBV28 and TRBJ2-6, with D maybe TRBD1 (5 bases). Germline lookup yields CDR1 MDHEN and CDR2 SYDVKM. This CDR3 contains 16 residues. Trimming left V 8 bases short and J 0 bases short, with 14 bases between. CDR3 loop: CASVRTSFSGANVLTF. As DNA, the CDR3 is TGTGCCAGCGTGCGGACATCATTCTCTGGGGCCAACGTCCTGACTTTC.

J is TRBJ1-5 and V is TRBV2; TRBD1 matches 11 bases. The length of the CDR3 is 15 residues. The V segment lost 10 bases and the J segment 1 base; nucleotides outside the gene matches: 6. The germline V gene has CDR1 SNHLY and CDR2 FYNNEI. CDR3 nucleotide sequence: TGTGCCAAGCCAGGGACAGGGGGAAGCAATCAGCCCCAGCATTTT. Protein: CAKPGTGGSNQPQHF. The full variable domain, in which reference TRBV2 and TRBJ1-5 provide the parts outside the CDR3, is EPEVTQTPSHQVTQMGQEVILRCVPISNHLYFYWYRQILGQKVEFLVSFYNNEISEKSEIFDDQFSVERPDGSNFTLKIRSTKLEDSAMYFCAKPGTGGSNQPQHFGDGTRLSIL.

This clone showed up just a few times. The V and J genes are TRBV5-1 and TRBJ2-1, with 16 bases lining up with TRBD2. Germline V gene sequence: CDR1 SGHRS, CDR2 YFSETQ. The ends lost 5 bases at V and 0 bases at J; junction bases unmatched: 5. The CDR3 has 18 residues. CDR3 sequence reads: CASSLGLAGGGSYNEQFF. The CDR3 DNA is TGCGCCAGCAGTCTGGGACTAGCGGGAGGGGGCTCCTACAATGAGCAGTTCTTC.

J is TRBJ2-2 and V is TRBV27, with D possibly being TRBD1 (6 bases). The CDR3 loop spans 15 amino acids. Per the germline V gene, CDR1 is MNHEY and CDR2 is SMNVEV (reference sequence). The V and J ends lost 6 bases and 4 bases respectively, with 15 bases between them. The CDR3 coding sequence is TGTGCCAGCAGCCCTTTCAGGGGTGGCACCGGGGAGCTGTTTTTT. Its protein is CASSPFRGGTGELFF.

This sequence joins TRBV5-4 and TRBJ2-7, with 13 bases matching TRBD2. With 4 bases clipped from V and 5 bases from J, the junction kept 9 bases outside the gene matches. This CDR3 is built from 16 residues. The germline V gene has CDR1 SGHNT and CDR2 YYREEE (reference sequence). CDR3 bases: TGTGCCAGCAGCGCACAGACTAGCGGGAGGAAAAACGAGCAGTACTTC. It encodes CASSAQTSGRKNEQYF.

This clone has a handful of counts. The V call is TRBV5-1, the J call TRBJ1-4; TRBD1 agrees at 11 bases. The J segment lost 5 bases and the V segment lost 0 bases, leaving 3 bases of the junction unmatched. The CDR3 runs 16 residues. Germline-derived CDR1 and CDR2 are SGHRS and YFSETQ. The CDR3 DNA reads as TGCGCCAGCAGCTTGGCCGGGACAGGGGGAAATGAAAAACTGTTTTTT. Protein: CASSLAGTGGNEKLFF.

The gene calls are TRBV3-1 (or the pseudogene TRBV3-2) and TRBJ2-1, with a tentative D call TRBD2 (6 bases). Looked up from germline, CDR1 is LGHDT and CDR2 is YNNKEL (reference sequence). Trimming cost V 2 bases and J 7 bases, with 12 bases left between them. The CDR3 has 14 amino acids. The CDR3 coding sequence is TGTGCCAGCAGCCAACGGGAGACCGGGAATGAGCAGTTCTTC. Protein sequence: CASSQRETGNEQFF.

J is TRBJ2-1 and V is TRBV7-2; TRBD1 matches at 8 bases. V was pared by 4 bases and J by 4 bases, with 9 bases of the junction left unmatched. The CDR3 is 16 residues long. Germline loops: CDR1 SGHTA, CDR2 FQGNSA. DNA for the CDR3: TGTGCCAGCAGCTCGAGGGACAGGACCCTTTACAATGAGCAGTTCTTC. Amino acids: CASSSRDRTLYNEQFF.

The genes are TRBV12-5 and TRBJ2-1; 11 nucleotides match TRBD2. J lost 3 bases, V lost 1 base, and 2 bases had no gene match. Germline CDR1 reads LGHNT; CDR2 reads FRNRAP. The CDR3 is 16 amino acids. The CDR3 sequence: CASGLEGLADYNEQFF. The CDR3 DNA follows: TGTGCTAGTGGTTTGGAGGGACTAGCGGACTACAATGAGCAGTTCTTC.

This chain uses TRBV28 with TRBJ2-1; TRBD2 matches at 7 bases. The CDR3 totals 17 residues. CDR1 and CDR2 (germline): MDHEN, SYDVKM. V was pared by 1 base and J by 7 bases, with 13 bases of the junction left unmatched. The CDR3 bases are TGTGCCAGCAGTTTATTTCGGACGGGAGGTTATAAGAATGAGCAGTTCTTC. Amino acids: CASSLFRTGGYKNEQFF.

The rearrangement joins TRBV19 to TRBJ1-1; possible D gene TRBD1, 5 bases. The CDR3 runs to 13 residues. Per the germline V gene, CDR1 is LNHDA and CDR2 is SQIVND (reference sequence). Trimming took 2 bases from V and 4 from J, leaving 8 bases between them. CDR3 protein: CASSILGPTEAFF. Here the CDR3 DNA reads TGTGCCAGTAGTATACTGGGGCCCACTGAAGCTTTCTTT.

The chain joins TRBV24-1 to TRBJ1-1, with 7 bases matching TRBD1. The CDR3 runs to 15 residues. Germline CDR1 reads KGHDR; CDR2 reads SFDVKD. After removal of 0 bases from V and 5 bases from J, the junction contained 5 bases not matched to a gene. CDR3 nucleotide sequence: TGTGCCACCAGTGATTTGGGGACAGAGGATACTGAAGCTTTCTTT. It translates to CATSDLGTEDTEAFF.